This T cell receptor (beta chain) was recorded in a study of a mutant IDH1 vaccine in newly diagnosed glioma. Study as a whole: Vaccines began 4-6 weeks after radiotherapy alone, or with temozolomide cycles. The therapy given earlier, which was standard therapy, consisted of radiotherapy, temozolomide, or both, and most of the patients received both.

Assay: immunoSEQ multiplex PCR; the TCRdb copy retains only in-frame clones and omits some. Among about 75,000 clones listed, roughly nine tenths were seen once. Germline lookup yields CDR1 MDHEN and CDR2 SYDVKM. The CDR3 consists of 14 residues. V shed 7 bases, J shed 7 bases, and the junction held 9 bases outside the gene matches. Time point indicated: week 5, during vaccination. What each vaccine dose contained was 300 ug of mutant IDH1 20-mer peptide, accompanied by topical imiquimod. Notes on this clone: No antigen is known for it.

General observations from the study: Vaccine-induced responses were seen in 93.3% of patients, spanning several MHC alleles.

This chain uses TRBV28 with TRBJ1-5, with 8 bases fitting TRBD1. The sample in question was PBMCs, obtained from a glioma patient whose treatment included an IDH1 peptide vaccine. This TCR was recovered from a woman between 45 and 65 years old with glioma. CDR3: CASIPDRVGQPQHF. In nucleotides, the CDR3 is TGTGCCAGCATCCCGGACAGGGTTGGGCAGCCCCAGCATTTT.